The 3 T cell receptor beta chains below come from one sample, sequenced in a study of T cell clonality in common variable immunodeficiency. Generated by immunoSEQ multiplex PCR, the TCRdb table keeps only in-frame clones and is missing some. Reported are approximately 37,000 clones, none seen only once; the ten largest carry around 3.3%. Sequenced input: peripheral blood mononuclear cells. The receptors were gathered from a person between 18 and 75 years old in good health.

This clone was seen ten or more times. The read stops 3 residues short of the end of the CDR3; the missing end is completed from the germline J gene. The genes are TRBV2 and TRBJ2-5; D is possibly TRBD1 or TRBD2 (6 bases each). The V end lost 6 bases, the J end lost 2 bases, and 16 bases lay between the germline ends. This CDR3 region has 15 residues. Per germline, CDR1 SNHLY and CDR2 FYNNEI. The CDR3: CASSRRGRKQETQYF. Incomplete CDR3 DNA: TGTGCCAGCAGCCGGAGGGGGAGGAAGCAAGAGACC. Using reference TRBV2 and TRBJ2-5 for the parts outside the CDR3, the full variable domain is EPEVTQTPSHQVTQMGQEVILRCVPISNHLYFYWYRQILGQKVEFLVSFYNNEISEKSEIFDDQFSVERPDGSNFTLKIRSTKLEDSAMYFCASSRRGRKQETQYFGPGTRLLVL.

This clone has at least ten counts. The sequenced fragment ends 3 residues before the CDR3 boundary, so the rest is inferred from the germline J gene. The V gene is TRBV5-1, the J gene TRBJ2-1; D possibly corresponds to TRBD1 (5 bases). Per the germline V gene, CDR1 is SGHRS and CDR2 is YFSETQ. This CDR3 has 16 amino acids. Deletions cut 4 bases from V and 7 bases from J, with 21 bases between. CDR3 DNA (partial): TGCGCCAGCAGCCCACGGACACCCGCCGTCCGGAATGAG. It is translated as CASSPRTPAVRNE. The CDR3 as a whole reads CASSPRTPAVRNEQFF. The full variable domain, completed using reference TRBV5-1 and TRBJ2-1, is KAGVTQTPRYLIKTRGQQVTLSCSPISGHRSVSWYQQTPGQGLQFLFEYFSETQRNKGNFPGRFSGRQFSNSRSEMNVSTLELGDSALYLCASSPRTPAVRNEQFFGPGTRLTVL.

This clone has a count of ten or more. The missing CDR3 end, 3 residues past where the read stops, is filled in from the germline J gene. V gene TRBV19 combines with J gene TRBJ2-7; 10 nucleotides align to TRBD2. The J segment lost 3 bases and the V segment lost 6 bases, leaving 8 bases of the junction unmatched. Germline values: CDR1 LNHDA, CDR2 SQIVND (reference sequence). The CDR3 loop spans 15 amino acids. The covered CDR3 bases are TGTGCCAGTAGCAACAGCGGGGGGGTTCTCTACGAG. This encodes CASSNSGGVLYE. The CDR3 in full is CASSNSGGVLYEQYF.